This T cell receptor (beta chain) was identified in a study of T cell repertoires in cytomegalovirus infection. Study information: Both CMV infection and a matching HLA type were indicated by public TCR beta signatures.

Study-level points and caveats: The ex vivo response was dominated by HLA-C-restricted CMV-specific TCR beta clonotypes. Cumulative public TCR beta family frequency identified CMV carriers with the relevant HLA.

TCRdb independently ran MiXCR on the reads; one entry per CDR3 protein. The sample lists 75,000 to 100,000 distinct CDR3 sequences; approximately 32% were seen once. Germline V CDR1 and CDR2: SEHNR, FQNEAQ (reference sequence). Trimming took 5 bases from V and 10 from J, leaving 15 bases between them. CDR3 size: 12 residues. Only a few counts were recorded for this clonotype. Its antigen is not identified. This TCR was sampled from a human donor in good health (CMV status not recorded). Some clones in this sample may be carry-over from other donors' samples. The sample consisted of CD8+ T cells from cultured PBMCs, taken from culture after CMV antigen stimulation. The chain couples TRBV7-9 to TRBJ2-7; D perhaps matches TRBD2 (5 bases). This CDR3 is CASSPIDGGQYF. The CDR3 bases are TGTGCCAGCAGCCCGATCGACGGAGGCCAGTACTTC.